Listed below are T cell receptor beta chains from one sample, sequenced in a study of CD8+ T cells in alopecia areata. The repertoire was sequenced with immunoSEQ multiplex PCR; TCRdb's copy has only in-frame clones and lacks some. The sample yields under 200,000 clones, about 60% seen once. Sequencing was performed on CD4+ T cells sorted from blood, taken at week 24, from a patient treated with tofacitinib. The origin of the receptors is a human donor with alopecia areata. CDR3s include the opening cysteine and the closing phenylalanine or tryptophan. The order of the fields is J gene, clone size, D gene, V gene, CDR3 protein, CDR3 DNA. D genes are given only for firm matches. Rows give clone size only sometimes, using once, few, many, or a class for an expanded clone.

J gene: TRBJ1-5; clone size: -; D gene: -; V gene: TRBV29-1; CDR3 protein: CSVSGTSASGNQPQHF; CDR3 DNA: TGCAGCGTCTCCGGGACAAGTGCTAGTGGCAATCAGCCCCAGCATTTT
J gene: TRBJ1-3; clone size: -; D gene: TRBD1; V gene: TRBV27; CDR3 protein: CASRGTGGNTIYF; CDR3 DNA: TGTGCCAGCAGAGGGACAGGTGGAAACACCATATATTTT
J gene: TRBJ1-6; clone size: -; D gene: -; V gene: TRBV9; CDR3 protein: CASSRVDSPLHF; CDR3 DNA: TGTGCCAGCAGCCGGGTAGATTCACCCCTCCACTTT
J gene: TRBJ1-6; clone size: -; D gene: -; V gene: TRBV4-1; CDR3 protein: CASSQERGPDSRFNSPLHF; CDR3 DNA: TGCGCCAGCAGCCAAGAAAGGGGCCCGGACAGCAGATTCAATTCACCCCTCCACTTT
J gene: TRBJ2-7; clone size: -; D gene: -; V gene: TRBV29-1; CDR3 protein: CSVRASGVEQYF; CDR3 DNA: TGCAGCGTGAGGGCCTCTGGTGTTGAGCAGTACTTC
J gene: TRBJ1-2; clone size: -; D gene: TRBD1; V gene: TRBV10-3; CDR3 protein: CAIGRSGQIYGYTF; CDR3 DNA: TGTGCCATCGGAAGATCGGGACAGATCTATGGCTACACCTTC
J gene: TRBJ2-7; clone size: -; D gene: -; V gene: TRBV30; CDR3 protein: CAWSGLVGPYEQYF; CDR3 DNA: TGTGCCTGGAGTGGACTAGTGGGTCCTTACGAGCAGTACTTC
J gene: TRBJ2-7; clone size: -; D gene: -; V gene: TRBV11-2; CDR3 protein: CASGSSHANMYF; CDR3 DNA: TGTGCCAGCGGGTCGTCCCACGCGAATATGTACTTC
J gene: TRBJ1-1; clone size: -; D gene: TRBD1; V gene: TRBV30; CDR3 protein: CAWERTGNTEAFF; CDR3 DNA: TGTGCCTGGGAAAGGACAGGCAACACTGAAGCTTTCTTT
J gene: TRBJ2-7; clone size: once; D gene: TRBD1; V gene: TRBV27; CDR3 protein: CASWDRVYEQYF; CDR3 DNA: TGTGCCAGCTGGGACAGGGTTTACGAGCAGTACTTC
J gene: TRBJ2-2; clone size: once; D gene: -; V gene: TRBV2; CDR3 protein: CATSSEWPNTGELFF; CDR3 DNA: TGTGCCACCTCATCGGAGTGGCCGAACACCGGGGAGCTGTTTTTT
J gene: TRBJ1-1; clone size: -; D gene: -; V gene: TRBV30; CDR3 protein: CAWRNGNTEAFF; CDR3 DNA: TGTGCCTGGAGAAATGGGAATACTGAAGCTTTCTTT
J gene: TRBJ1-5; clone size: -; D gene: -; V gene: TRBV25-1; CDR3 protein: CASSDAGSSNQPQHF; CDR3 DNA: TGTGCCAGCAGTGATGCGGGGTCGAGCAATCAGCCCCAGCATTTT
J gene: TRBJ2-2; clone size: -; D gene: -; V gene: TRBV29-1; CDR3 protein: CSVRTPGELFF; CDR3 DNA: TGCAGCGTGAGGACTCCCGGGGAGCTGTTTTTT
J gene: TRBJ1-3; clone size: once; D gene: -; V gene: TRBV29-1; CDR3 protein: CSITGTSSSGNTIYF; CDR3 DNA: TGCAGCATTACCGGGACATCGAGCTCTGGAAACACCATATATTTT
J gene: TRBJ1-2; clone size: -; D gene: -; V gene: TRBV29-1; CDR3 protein: CSGALANYGYTF; CDR3 DNA: TGCAGCGGGGCCCTGGCTAACTATGGCTACACCTTC